Given below is one TCR beta chain in context. The sequenced fragment ends 3 residues before the CDR3 boundary, so the rest is inferred from the germline J gene. Libraries were prepared by immunoSEQ multiplex PCR; TCRdb keeps only in-frame clonotypes and omits some of them. Its table lists 31,000 or so clones. The CDR3 runs to 18 residues. The V end was cut by 0 bases, the J end by 0 bases, with 15 bases between. Germline CDR1 is MGHRA and CDR2 is YSYEKL. The sample belongs to a study of T cells in women clearing cervical HPV infection. This TCR was sampled from a woman aged 18 to 75 with a cervical HPV16 infection that either progressed to CIN3+ or cleared (not recorded which). The rearrangement joins TRBV4-1 to TRBJ2-4; D call uncertain. The sample comprised blood buffy coat. The CDR3: CASSQDGRGRIAKNIQYF. CDR3 bases read: TGCGCCAGCAGCCAAGATGGGCGAGGTAGAATAGCCAAAAACATT.